Listed here are 18 T cell receptor beta chains from one sample, sequenced in a study of beta chain features in type 1 diabetes. Study-wide points: In all four CD4+ subsets, TCRB CDR3 length was significantly, moderately reduced in type 1 diabetes.

No antigen has been identified for these receptors. Expressed TCRB transcripts were sequenced because the entire RNA isolate underwent reverse transcription. This table comes from immunoSEQ multiplex PCR, and its TCRdb copy is limited to in-frame clones, with some not included. The repertoire consists of about 250,000 clones, with about 11% occurring once and the leading ten covering around 0.017%. Sample: naive CD4+ T cells from blood. The receptors derive from a man in his thirties or forties with type 1 diabetes.

The V call is TRBV18, the J call TRBJ1-1; D possibly corresponds to TRBD1 (5 bases). Germline lookup yields CDR1 KGHSH and CDR2 LQKENI. The length of the CDR3 is 15 residues. V shed 3 bases and J shed 1 base, with 12 bases lying between them. CDR3 protein: CASSPAAGRNTEAFF. In DNA form, the CDR3 reads TGTGCCAGCTCACCCGCGGCGGGACGGAACACTGAAGCTTTCTTT.

The V and J genes are TRBV11-2 and TRBJ1-6; possibly TRBD1 for D (5 bases). Germline loops: CDR1 SGHAT, CDR2 FQNNGV. V was cut by 4 bases and J by 6 bases, with 19 bases left in between. The CDR3 length is 17 residues. The CDR3 sequence: CASSSRGGWGTNSPLHF. The DNA for the CDR3 is TGTGCCAGCAGCTCGCGGGGGGGATGGGGCACTAATTCACCCCTCCACTTT.

The V and J genes are TRBV15 and TRBJ1-1; D uncertain. The CDR3 consists of 13 residues. Germline CDR1 is LNHNV and CDR2 is YYDKDF (reference sequence). V was shortened by 3 bases and J by 1 base, with 6 bases between the two germline ends. The CDR3 coding sequence is TGTGCCACCAGCAGGGGCGAGAACACTGAAGCTTTCTTT. It is translated as CATSRGENTEAFF.

This clone has just a few counts. The J gene is TRBJ2-7, the V gene TRBV5-1, with TRBD1 as a possible D gene (5 bases). The V end lost 4 bases, the J end lost 3 bases, and 17 bases lay between the germline ends. This CDR3 is built from 15 residues. The germline gives CDR1 SGHRS, CDR2 YFSETQ. The CDR3 DNA reads TGCGCCAGCAGCGTAGTAAGGGGAACCATCTACGAGCAGTACTTC. It yields the protein CASSVVRGTIYEQYF.

This chain joins TRBV15 and TRBJ2-3; D not resolved. Per the germline V gene, CDR1 is LNHNV and CDR2 is YYDKDF (reference sequence). This CDR3 spans 15 amino acids. Trimming pared 1 base from V and 2 bases from J, leaving 10 bases between. The CDR3 here is CATSRVFEYTDTQYF. As DNA, the CDR3 is TGTGCCACCAGCAGAGTGTTTGAGTACACAGATACGCAGTATTTT.

A note on this clone: Distinct nucleotide sequences in the sample also encode this CDR3. The chain uses TRBV19 and TRBJ2-7, with 8 positions matching TRBD1. Germline V gene data show CDR1 as LNHDA and CDR2 as SQIVND (reference sequence). This CDR3 spans 12 amino acids. J lost 3 bases, V lost 6 bases, and 1 base had no gene match. CDR3 sequence (DNA): TGTGCCAGTAGCGACAGGGGCTACGAGCAGTACTTC. This sequence encodes CASSDRGYEQYF.

J is TRBJ2-3 and V is TRBV5-1, with 12 nucleotides matching TRBD1. This CDR3 has 17 residues. Germline CDR1 reads SGHRS; CDR2 reads YFSETQ. Trimming at V came to 5 bases and at J to 1 base, leaving 8 bases not matched to a gene. The DNA for the CDR3 is TGCGCCAGCAGGACCGGGACAGGGGGCTTAGGCACAGATACGCAGTATTTT. It is translated as CASRTGTGGLGTDTQYF.

This clone showed up just a few times. The V call is TRBV6-1, the J call TRBJ2-5, with a possible D match to TRBD1 (7 bases). V dropped 2 bases and J dropped 4 bases, with 14 bases sitting between them. The CDR3 is 15 amino acids. Germline V gene data show CDR1 as MNHNS and CDR2 as SASEGT. CDR3 DNA sequence: TGTGCCAGCAGTGAATGGGGTCAGGGGGGAGAGACCCAGTACTTC. Translation: CASSEWGQGGETQYF.

The rearrangement joins TRBV7-3 to TRBJ2-1; D possibly corresponds to TRBD2 (5 bases). This CDR3 has 11 residues. Germline CDR1 is SGHTA and CDR2 is FQGTGA. V was shortened by 4 bases and J by 7 bases, with 5 bases between the two germline ends. CDR3 sequence reads: CASSSGNEQFF. In DNA, the CDR3 is TGTGCCAGCAGCTCGGGGAATGAGCAGTTCTTC.

The rearrangement joins TRBV2 to TRBJ2-5; tentative D call: TRBD1 (6 bases). This CDR3 spans 13 amino acids. Trimming removed 6 bases at V and 3 bases at J, with 11 bases between. The germline V gene encodes CDR1 SNHLY and CDR2 FYNNEI. The CDR3 loop is CASRRGSKETQYF. The CDR3 DNA is TGTGCCAGCAGGAGGGGGTCAAAAGAGACCCAGTACTTC.

The chain combines TRBV7-2 with TRBJ1-2, with D perhaps matching TRBD1 (6 bases). The CDR3 loop spans 17 amino acids. The germline V gene encodes CDR1 SGHTA and CDR2 FQGNSA. Trimming left V 2 bases short and J 4 bases short, with 20 bases between. CDR3 sequence: CASSLRYDLTGFYGYTF. The CDR3 DNA is TGTGCCAGCAGCTTACGCTACGATTTAACAGGGTTCTATGGCTACACCTTC. Drawing the rest from reference TRBV7-2 and TRBJ1-2, the complete variable domain is GAGVSQSPSNKVTEKGKDVELRCDPISGHTALYWYRQSLGQGLEFLIYFQGNSAPDKSGLPSDRFSAERTGGSVSTLTIQRTQQEDSAVYLCASSLRYDLTGFYGYTFGSGTRLTVV.

The sample holds a few counts of this clone. The chain uses TRBV5-1 and TRBJ2-7, with D tentatively TRBD2 (6 bases). V was clipped by 3 bases and J by 0 bases, with 10 bases between them. The CDR3 is 14 amino acids. The germline V gene has CDR1 SGHRS and CDR2 YFSETQ. The CDR3 sequence is CASSWGDSSYEQYF. In nucleotides, the CDR3 is TGCGCCAGCAGCTGGGGGGACTCCTCCTACGAGCAGTACTTC.

This chain uses TRBV10-3 with TRBJ2-7, with D perhaps TRBD1 (5 bases). The CDR3 consists of 15 residues. Germline V CDR1 and CDR2: ENHRY, SYGVKD. Trimming took off 4 bases at V and 3 bases at J, with 16 bases between the two ends. This chain's CDR3 is CAISGGQGSVYEQYF. CDR3 DNA: TGTGCCATCAGTGGGGGCCAGGGATCCGTCTACGAGCAGTACTTC.

This clone was recorded a few times. The chain carries TRBV19 and TRBJ2-1; 8 nucleotides agree with TRBD2. The CDR3 length is 15 residues. V was pared by 7 bases and J by 4 bases, with 9 bases of the junction left unmatched. Germline V gene data show CDR1 as LNHDA and CDR2 as SQIVND (reference sequence). CDR3 sequence reads: CASTRAGGQYNEQFF. The CDR3, as DNA: TGTGCCAGTACCCGCGCGGGGGGCCAATACAATGAGCAGTTCTTC.

This clone was counted a few times. The chain links TRBV29-1 to TRBJ2-3, with TRBD2 matching over 7 bases. Germline V gene lookup returns CDR1 SQVTM and CDR2 ANQGSEA. Unmatched junction bases numbered 6, after V lost 7 bases and J lost 2 bases. The CDR3 runs 13 residues. DNA for the CDR3: TGCAGCGCTGCCGGGACTACCACAGATACGCAGTATTTT. It yields the protein CSAAGTTTDTQYF.

In regard to this clone: This CDR3 is also generated by other DNA sequences in the sample. The chain has TRBV5-1 and TRBJ2-3; D perhaps matches TRBD2 (6 bases). V lost 1 base and J 2 bases, leaving 11 bases between the germline ends. The germline V gene encodes CDR1 SGHRS and CDR2 YFSETQ. The CDR3 is 15 residues long. CDR3 sequence: CASSLNGGITDTQYF. The CDR3 DNA reads TGCGCCAGCAGCTTGAATGGGGGGATCACAGATACGCAGTATTTT.

The sample holds a few counts of this clone. This rearrangement joins TRBV5-6 to TRBJ1-1; a weak D match, TRBD1 (5 bases). CDR1 SGHDT and CDR2 YYEEEE come from the germline V gene. This CDR3 has 16 residues. V lost 4 bases, J lost 4 bases, and 20 bases lay in between. The CDR3 DNA follows: TGTGCCAGCAGCAGCTGGGGCAGGGCTTTGAGCACTGAAGCTTTCTTT. Translating it yields CASSSWGRALSTEAFF.

The J gene is TRBJ2-5, the V gene TRBV6-6; 7 bases match TRBD1. The trim removed 5 bases at V and 5 bases at J, leaving 5 bases unmatched. The germline V gene encodes CDR1 MNHNY and CDR2 SVGAGI (reference sequence). The CDR3 is made up of 13 amino acids. CDR3 protein: CASSGQELETQYF. The CDR3 DNA reads as TGTGCCAGCAGTGGACAGGAACTGGAGACCCAGTACTTC.